This TCR beta chain is from a study of cytomegalovirus exposure and HLA in healthy donors. Points from the study as a whole: With later analysis, a missense DCLRE1C variant became linked to TCR beta V- and J-gene trimming. When a later analysis compared HLA-associated TCR beta chains with equally common others, the HLA-associated chains turned out to be more clonally expanded and to have lower generation probabilities.

Use of 60 Vbeta and 13 Jbeta primers characterized the PCR. Profiled with immunoSEQ multiplex PCR; TCRdb holds only in-frame clones, not every one. Of some 150,000 clones detected, approximately 74% appear once; the ten largest clones hold 2.8%. Remarks on this clone: Antigen: not known.

Unmatched junction bases numbered 7, after V lost 3 bases and J lost 2 bases. The CDR3 sequence is 15 residues long. Germline V gene data show CDR1 as SGHDT and CDR2 as YYEEEE. The sequence was obtained from a woman aged 30 to 39 in good health and CMV-seronegative. Sequenced: PBMCs. The chain joins TRBV5-6 to TRBJ2-7, with 8 bases fitting TRBD1. CDR3 coding DNA: TGTGCCAGCAGCTCCTATTGGGACAGGCCCTACGAGCAGTACTTC. Translation gives CASSSYWDRPYEQYF.